This T cell receptor (beta chain) was sequenced in a study of T cell responses to AZD1222 COVID-19 vaccine. About the research overall: Second-dose recipients at about 4 or about 12 weeks were treated as one pooled group.

CDR3 length: 13 residues. With 3 bases removed from V and 7 bases from J, the gap between germline ends came to 10 bases. Assay: immunoSEQ multiplex PCR; the TCRdb copy retains only in-frame clones and omits some. The data show about 92,000 clones, 90% to 95% seen once. Study-wide findings and caveats: Clonal diversity may have been underestimated, and the donors were mostly white British, with more females than males. Baseline antibody screening turned up just a handful of seropositive AZD1222 recipients. Spike as a whole was targeted by vaccine-associated CD4 TCRs, dominant at 160-218 and 743-854.

Remarks on this clone: Its target is not known.

Sequenced material: peripheral blood, taken on day 0 of AZD1222 vaccination. V and J are TRBV12-3 or TRBV12-4 and TRBJ2-1; the D gene is possibly TRBD1 (6 bases). This TCR came from an adult in good health. CDR3 nucleotide sequence: TGTGCCAGCAGTTTCAGGGGCACAAATGAGCAGTTCTTC. This encodes CASSFRGTNEQFF.